This T cell receptor (beta chain) was identified during a study of tumor-infiltrating lymphocytes in primary liver carcinoma. In the study overall: Roughly 3.65 to 8 million productive TCRbeta reads came from each sample, comparable across tissue types. Overall study findings and caveats: Tumor-blood pairs (like tumor-adjacent pairs) overlapped less than tumor region pairs did.

From around 520 ng of total RNA, TCR beta-specific cDNA was reverse-transcribed using a constant-region primer. Slightly modified ARM-PCR with three nested multiplex PCR rounds yielded TCR beta libraries. A C-beta reverse primer and TRBV1-TRBV30 forward primers served in each of the first two PCR rounds, at approximately 10 cycles apiece. TCRdb called the multiplex PCR reads again in MiXCR, with one record for every CDR3 protein. Among approximately 310,000 distinct CDR3 sequences, approximately 60% were seen once, and the ten largest hold roughly 8.9%. A note on this clonotype: The target antigen is unknown. At one end, the junction sequence differs from germline, possibly due to a read error.

In addition to blood RNA drawn from unsorted whole blood, germline DNA was extracted. This CDR3 spans 13 amino acids. Per germline, CDR1 MNHNS and CDR2 SASEGT. The chain uses TRBV6-1 and TRBJ1-2; D remains unclear. Sequencing was done on a sample of peripheral blood. The receptor was isolated from a man aged 35-49 years with primary liver carcinoma and hepatitis B virus infection. This CDR3 reads CTSSEVMVYGYTF. The CDR3 nucleotides are TGTACCAGCAGTGAAGTGATGGTCTATGGCTACACCTTC.